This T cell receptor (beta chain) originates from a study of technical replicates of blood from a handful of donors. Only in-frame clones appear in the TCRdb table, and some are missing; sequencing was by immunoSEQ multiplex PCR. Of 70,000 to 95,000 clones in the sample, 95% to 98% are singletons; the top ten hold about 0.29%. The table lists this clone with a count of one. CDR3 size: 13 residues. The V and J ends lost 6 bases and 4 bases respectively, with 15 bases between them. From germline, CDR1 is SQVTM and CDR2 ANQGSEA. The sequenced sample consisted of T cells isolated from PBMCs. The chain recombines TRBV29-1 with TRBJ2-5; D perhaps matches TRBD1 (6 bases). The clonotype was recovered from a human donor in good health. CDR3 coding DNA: TGCAGCGTGGACAGTGGCGTAGGAGAGACCCAGTACTTC. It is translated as CSVDSGVGETQYF.